The T cell receptor beta chain described here comes from a study of T cells in Graves' hyperthyroidism and ophthalmopathy. Broader study findings: Stable hyperthyroidism was told apart from ophthalmopathy by a model built on 13 V-J features.

Researchers took RNA transcripts and amplified the TCR beta CDR3 regions from them. With the HTBI primer set, the TCR CDR3 went through a first round of RT-PCR. TCRdb called the multiplex PCR reads again in MiXCR, with one record for every CDR3 protein. This table holds fewer than 900,000 distinct CDR3 sequences, around 19% found once. The sample, blood from the first hyperthyroidism diagnosis, precedes any ophthalmopathy symptoms. On this clonotype itself: Its target is not known.

V shed 10 bases and J shed 3 bases, with 18 bases lying between them. CDR3 length: 14 residues. Germline V lookup: CDR1 MDHEN, CDR2 SYDVKM. Sequencing was carried out using blood. The receptor comes from a woman aged 45 to 65 with Graves' hyperthyroidism that later progressed to Graves' ophthalmopathy. The V gene is TRBV28, the J gene TRBJ1-2; D is unclear. The CDR3, as DNA: TGTGCCACGAAGAGGGATACCTACTACTATGGCTACACCTTC. Translation gives CATKRDTYYYGYTF.